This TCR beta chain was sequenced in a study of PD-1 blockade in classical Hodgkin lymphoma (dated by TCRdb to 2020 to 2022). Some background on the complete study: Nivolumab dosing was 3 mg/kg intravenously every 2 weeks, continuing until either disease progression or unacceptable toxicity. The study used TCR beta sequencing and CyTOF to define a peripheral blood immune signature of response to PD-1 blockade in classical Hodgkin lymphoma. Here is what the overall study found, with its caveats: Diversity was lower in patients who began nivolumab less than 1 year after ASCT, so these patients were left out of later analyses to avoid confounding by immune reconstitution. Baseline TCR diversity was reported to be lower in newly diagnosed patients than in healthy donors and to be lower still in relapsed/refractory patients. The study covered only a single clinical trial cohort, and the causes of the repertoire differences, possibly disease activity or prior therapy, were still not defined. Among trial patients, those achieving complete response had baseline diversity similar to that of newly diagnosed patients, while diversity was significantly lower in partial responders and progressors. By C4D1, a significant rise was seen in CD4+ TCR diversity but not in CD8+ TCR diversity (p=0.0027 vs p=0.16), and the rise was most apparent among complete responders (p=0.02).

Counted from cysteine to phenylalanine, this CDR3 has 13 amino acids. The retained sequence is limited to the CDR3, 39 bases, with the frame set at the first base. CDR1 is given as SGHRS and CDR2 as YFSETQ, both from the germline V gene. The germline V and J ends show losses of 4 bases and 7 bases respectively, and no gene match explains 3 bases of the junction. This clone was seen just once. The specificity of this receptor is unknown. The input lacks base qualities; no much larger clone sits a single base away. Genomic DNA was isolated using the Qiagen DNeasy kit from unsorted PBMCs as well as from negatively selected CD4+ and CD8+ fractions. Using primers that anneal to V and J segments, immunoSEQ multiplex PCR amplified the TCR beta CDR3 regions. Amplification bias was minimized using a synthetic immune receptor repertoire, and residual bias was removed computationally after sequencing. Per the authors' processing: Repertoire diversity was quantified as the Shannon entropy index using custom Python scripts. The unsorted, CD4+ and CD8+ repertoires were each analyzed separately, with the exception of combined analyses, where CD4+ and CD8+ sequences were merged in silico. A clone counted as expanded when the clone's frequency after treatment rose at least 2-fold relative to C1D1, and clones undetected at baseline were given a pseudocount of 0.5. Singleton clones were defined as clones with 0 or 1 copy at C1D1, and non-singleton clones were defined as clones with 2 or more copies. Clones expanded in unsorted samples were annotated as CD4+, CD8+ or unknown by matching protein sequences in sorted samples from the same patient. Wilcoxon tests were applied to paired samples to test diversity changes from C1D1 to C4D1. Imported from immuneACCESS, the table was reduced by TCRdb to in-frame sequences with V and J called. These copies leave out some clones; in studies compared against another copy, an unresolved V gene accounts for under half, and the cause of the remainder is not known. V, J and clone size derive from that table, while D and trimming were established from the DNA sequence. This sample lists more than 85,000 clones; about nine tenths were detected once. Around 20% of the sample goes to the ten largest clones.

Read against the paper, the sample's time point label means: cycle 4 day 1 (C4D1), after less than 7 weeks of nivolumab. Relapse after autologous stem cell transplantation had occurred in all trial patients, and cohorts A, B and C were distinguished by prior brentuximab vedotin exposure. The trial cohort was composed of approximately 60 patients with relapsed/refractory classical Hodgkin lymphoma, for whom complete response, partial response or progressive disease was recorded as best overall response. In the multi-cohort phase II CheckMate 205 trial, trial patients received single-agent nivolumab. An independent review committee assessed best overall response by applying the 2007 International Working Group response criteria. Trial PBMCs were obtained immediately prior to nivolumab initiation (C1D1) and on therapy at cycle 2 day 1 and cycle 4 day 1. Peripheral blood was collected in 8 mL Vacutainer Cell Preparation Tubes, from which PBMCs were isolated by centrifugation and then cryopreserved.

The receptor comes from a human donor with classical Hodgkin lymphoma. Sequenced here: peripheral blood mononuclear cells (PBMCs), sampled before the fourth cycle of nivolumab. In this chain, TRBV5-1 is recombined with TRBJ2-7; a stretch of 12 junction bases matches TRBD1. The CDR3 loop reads CASSRDRGPEQYF. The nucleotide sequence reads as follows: TGCGCCAGCAGCCGGGACAGGGGGCCTGAGCAGTACTTC. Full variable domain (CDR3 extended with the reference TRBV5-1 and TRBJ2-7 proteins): KAGVTQTPRYLIKTRGQQVTLSCSPISGHRSVSWYQQTPGQGLQFLFEYFSETQRNKGNFPGRFSGRQFSNSRSEMNVSTLELGDSALYLCASSRDRGPEQYFGPGTRLTVT.